This TCR beta chain was captured in a study of T-cell reconstitution after alpha-beta-depleted transplantation in children. The study's findings and limits: Several hundred rapidly expanded clones from non-depleted graft cells reportedly supplied alpha-beta T cells about two months post-transplant. Among T cells one year after transplant, newly produced cells accounted for most counts and diversity.

Preparation of the TCRbeta library involved a method that used unique molecular identifiers. TCRdb re-called the PCR reads with MiXCR, one entry per CDR3 protein. The sample comprises fewer than 550,000 distinct CDR3 sequences, more than 9% of which are singletons, and roughly 2.1% rests with the top ten. This clonotype was counted many times. Its antigen is still unknown. V was pared by 1 base and J by 4 bases, with 14 bases between. Germline lookup yields CDR1 DFQATT and CDR2 SNEGSKA (reference sequence). The CDR3 has 15 residues. The sample in question was PBMCs, obtained before TCRalphabeta/CD19-depleted stem cell transplant. This TCR was recovered from a child between 2 and 9 years old with inherited bone marrow failure, due to receive a stem cell transplant. The chain joins TRBV20-1 to TRBJ1-5, with TRBD1 as a possible D gene (6 bases). CDR3: CSARAPTGNNQPQHF. CDR3 DNA: TGCAGTGCTAGAGCACCTACAGGGAATAATCAGCCCCAGCATTTT.